Shown below are 31 T cell receptor beta chains from a single sample sequenced in a study of T cells in Graves' hyperthyroidism and ophthalmopathy. The source material, RNA transcripts, was used to amplify TCR beta CDR3 regions. The TCR CDR3 first-round RT-PCR relied on the HTBI primer set. TCRdb re-called the multiplex PCR reads through MiXCR, storing one row per CDR3 protein. The data hold fewer than 450,000 distinct CDR3 sequences, with 17% observed a single time. Sequences were obtained from blood. Receptors were obtained from a woman in her 30s with Graves' hyperthyroidism that later progressed to Graves' ophthalmopathy.

In this sample, this clonotype turned up a few times. This chain uses TRBV4-1 with TRBJ2-5; perhaps TRBD1 as D (5 bases). CDR1 and CDR2 (germline): MGHRA, YSYEKL. Trimming shortened V by 1 base and J by 5 bases, and 11 bases separated the two germline ends. The CDR3 is 14 amino acids. This CDR3 reads CASSQVLGLETQYF. The CDR3 bases are TGCGCCAGCAGCCAAGTTTTGGGGCTTGAGACCCAGTACTTC.

The chain combines TRBV19 with TRBJ1-5, with D perhaps TRBD1 (6 bases). Germline V gene sequence: CDR1 LNHDA, CDR2 SQIVND (reference sequence). The CDR3 totals 18 residues. Trimming cost V 8 bases and J 4 bases, with 27 bases left between them. CDR3 sequence: CASRPDPGHLDKNQPQHF. The CDR3 region has the DNA TGTGCCAGTCGCCCCGATCCGGGACATTTGGACAAGAATCAGCCCCAGCATTTT.

This clonotype occurred many times. The genes are TRBV27 and TRBJ2-7, with 9 bases lining up with TRBD1. The CDR3 is 17 amino acids. The germline CDR1 and CDR2 sequences are MNHEY and SMNVEV (reference sequence). The V segment lost 6 bases and the J segment 3 bases; nucleotides outside the gene matches: 15. This CDR3 reads CASRTLGRPGQGYEQYF. CDR3 bases: TGTGCCAGCAGAACACTAGGGAGACCGGGACAGGGCTACGAGCAGTACTTC.

This clonotype occurred a few times. The chain joins TRBV25-1 to TRBJ2-2, with a possible D match to TRBD2 (5 bases). This CDR3 has 16 residues. V dropped 2 bases and J dropped 5 bases, with 15 bases sitting between them. CDR1 is MGHDK and CDR2 is SYGVNS in the germline V gene. Written as DNA, the CDR3 is TGTGCCAGCAGTGAACATGGGTACCGGGGTACCGGGGAGCTGTTTTTT. Translated, it gives CASSEHGYRGTGELFF. Full variable domain (rest looked up from reference TRBV25-1 and TRBJ2-2): EADIYQTPRYLVIGTGKKITLECSQTMGHDKMYWYQQDPGMELHLIHYSYGVNSTEKGDLSSESTVSRIRTEHFPLTLESARPSHTSQYLCASSEHGYRGTGELFFGEGSRLTVL.

V usage is TRBV4-1 and J usage is TRBJ1-1; D not resolved. V lost 0 bases, J lost 8 bases, and 7 bases lay in between. The germline CDR1 and CDR2 sequences are MGHRA and YSYEKL. The CDR3 is made up of 12 amino acids. CDR3: CASSQDRQEAFF. CDR3 nucleotide sequence: TGCGCCAGCAGCCAAGATAGGCAGGAAGCTTTCTTT.

This clonotype was counted at least ten times. The chain carries TRBV2 and TRBJ1-2, with TRBD1 as a possible D gene (5 bases). The CDR3 has 13 residues. Between the trimmed V and J ends, which lost 4 bases and 4 bases, there was a span of 10 bases. From germline, CDR1 is SNHLY and CDR2 FYNNEI. CDR3 DNA: TGTGCCAGCAGTGTACAGGTCGTCTATGGCTACACCTTC. Amino acid sequence: CASSVQVVYGYTF.

This clonotype has at least ten counts. V is TRBV11-2 and J is TRBJ1-1, with D unclear. V was trimmed by 1 base and J by 1 base, leaving 7 bases between them. The germline CDR1 and CDR2 sequences are SGHAT and FQNNGV. The CDR3 has 14 amino acids. CDR3 in DNA: TGTGCCAGCAGCTTAGTTCGGCAGAACACTGAAGCTTTCTTT. Translation: CASSLVRQNTEAFF.

This rearrangement joins TRBV12-3 or TRBV12-4 to TRBJ2-6; tentative D call: TRBD1 (6 bases). V was pared by 3 bases and J by 3 bases, with 12 bases between. This CDR3 comprises 16 residues. The DNA of the CDR3 is TGTGCCAGCAGTTTCGATGGACAGATTGGGGCCAACGTCCTGACTTTC. Amino acid sequence: CASSFDGQIGANVLTF.

This clonotype came up a few times. V gene TRBV3-1 combines with J gene TRBJ2-7; D not resolved. V lost 2 bases and J 6 bases, leaving 8 bases between the germline ends. This CDR3 is built from 12 residues. From germline, CDR1 is LGHDT and CDR2 YNNKEL (reference sequence). The CDR3 DNA reads TGTGCCAGCAGCCAAAGATCTAGCGAGCAGTACTTC. It translates to CASSQRSSEQYF.

This chain joins TRBV7-2 and TRBJ2-7, with D possibly being TRBD2 (6 bases). CDR3 length equals 16 residues. The ends were cut back, 5 bases at V and 3 bases at J, with 20 bases in the middle. The germline V gene encodes CDR1 SGHTA and CDR2 FQGNSA. CDR3 sequence (DNA): TGTGCCAGCAGCATACGTTCCGGGACGGGACTCTACGAGCAGTACTTC. Amino acid sequence: CASSIRSGTGLYEQYF.

This clonotype was seen a handful of times. The chain employs TRBV12-3 or TRBV12-4 and TRBJ2-1; possible D gene TRBD2, 6 bases. This CDR3 has 16 amino acids. Between the trimmed V and J ends, which lost 6 bases and 0 bases, there was a span of 15 bases. CDR3 in DNA: TGTGCCAGCAGCATTAGCGGTTTAGGCTCCTACAATGAGCAGTTCTTC. It codes for CASSISGLGSYNEQFF.

The rearrangement uses TRBV11-3 and TRBJ2-3, with D perhaps given as TRBD1 or TRBD2 (5 bases each). This CDR3 has 15 residues. Per germline, CDR1 SGHNT and CDR2 YENEEA. V was pared by 3 bases and J by 2 bases, with 12 bases between. The CDR3 reads CASSFWGYDTDTQYF. The CDR3 DNA reads as TGTGCCAGCAGCTTCTGGGGGTACGACACAGATACGCAGTATTTT.

This clonotype was recorded at least ten times. J is TRBJ1-2 and V is TRBV4-1; a possible D gene is TRBD1 (5 bases). V shed 1 base and J shed 2 bases, with 14 bases lying between them. CDR3 length: 16 residues. From germline, CDR1 is MGHRA and CDR2 YSYEKL. DNA of the CDR3: TGCGCCAGCAGCCAAGGGGGGAGGGTGGCGAACTATGGCTACACCTTC. Its protein is CASSQGGRVANYGYTF.

This clonotype was picked up many times. V is TRBV19 and J is TRBJ2-1, with 11 bases identical to TRBD2. The CDR3 spans 16 residues. The trim removed 6 bases at V and 6 bases at J, leaving 10 bases unmatched. The germline gives CDR1 LNHDA, CDR2 SQIVND (reference sequence). In DNA form, the CDR3 reads TGTGCCAGTAGGAGCCCAGGACTAGCGGGCTTCAATGAGCAGTTCTTC. It specifies CASRSPGLAGFNEQFF.

This clonotype was observed at least ten times. The J gene is TRBJ2-1, the V gene TRBV29-1; tentatively, D is TRBD1 (5 bases). The CDR3 is 14 residues long. The V gene's germline CDR1 is SQVTM and CDR2 ANQGSEA. The V end lost 5 bases, the J end lost 0 bases, and 11 bases lay between the germline ends. The CDR3 DNA sequence: TGCAGCGTTTCGCAGGGATACTCCTACAATGAGCAGTTCTTC. It encodes CSVSQGYSYNEQFF.

This clonotype was observed once. J is TRBJ1-4 and V is TRBV11-2, with a weak D call TRBD1 (5 bases). The CDR3 consists of 15 residues. Germline values: CDR1 SGHAT, CDR2 FQNNGV. Trimming shortened V by 1 base and J by 7 bases, and 13 bases separated the two germline ends. The CDR3 is CASSLGAGQGEKLFF. CDR3 in DNA: TGTGCCAGCAGCTTAGGGGCAGGGCAGGGTGAAAAACTGTTTTTT. The full variable domain, in which reference TRBV11-2 and TRBJ1-4 provide the parts outside the CDR3, is EAGVAQSPRYKIIEKRQSVAFWCNPISGHATLYWYQQILGQGPKLLIQFQNNGVVDDSQLPKDRFSAERLKGVDSTLKIQPAKLEDSAVYLCASSLGAGQGEKLFFGSGTQLSVL.

At least ten counts were recorded for this clonotype. V gene TRBV3-1 combines with J gene TRBJ2-7; D gene unclear. Germline loops: CDR1 LGHDT, CDR2 YNNKEL (reference sequence). V lost 3 bases to trimming and J lost 3 bases, with 12 bases between them. The CDR3 is made up of 14 amino acids. This chain's CDR3 is CASSQSRKGYEQYF. Here the CDR3 DNA reads TGTGCCAGCAGCCAGTCGAGGAAGGGCTACGAGCAGTACTTC.

This clonotype has ten or more counts. The chain couples TRBV4-1 to TRBJ1-4, with 9 bases fitting TRBD1. The CDR3 is 17 amino acids. The germline V gene has CDR1 MGHRA and CDR2 YSYEKL. Trimming cost V 1 base and J 4 bases; bases outside gene matches: 7. The CDR3 DNA sequence: TGCGCCAGCAGCCAAGGGACAGGGGCCCTCATTAATGAAAAACTGTTTTTT. The encoded protein is CASSQGTGALINEKLFF.

This clonotype has only a few counts. The chain uses TRBV5-8 and TRBJ2-5; TRBD2 agrees at 12 bases. CDR3 length equals 16 residues. Germline trimming cut 4 bases from V and 2 bases from J; bases unmatched to any gene: 6. Germline CDR1 and CDR2: SGHTS and YDEGEE. The CDR3 nucleotides read TGTGCCAGCAGCCCGTGGACTAGCGGGGCGCAAGAGACCCAGTACTTC. It specifies CASSPWTSGAQETQYF.

The rearrangement uses TRBV6-5 and TRBJ1-5, with D tentatively TRBD1 (5 bases). Germline CDR1 reads MNHEY; CDR2 reads SVGAGI. The CDR3 covers 15 residues. Trimming pared 2 bases from V and 7 bases from J, leaving 15 bases between. The DNA for the CDR3 is TGTGCCAGCAGTTACGGGACCCTAGGGGAGCAGCCCCAGCATTTT. Encoded protein: CASSYGTLGEQPQHF.

This clonotype was seen repeatedly, ten times or more. This chain connects TRBV5-5 to TRBJ2-7; 15 bases align to TRBD2. Germline V CDR1 and CDR2: SGHKS, YYEKEE (reference sequence). The CDR3 consists of 17 residues. The V and J ends lost 4 bases and 7 bases, in that order; junction bases with no gene match: 12. CDR3 sequence (DNA): TGTGCCAGCAGCCCGGGACTAGCGGGGGGCCCCCTGAGGGAGCAGTACTTC. This codes for CASSPGLAGGPLREQYF.

In this sample, this clonotype turned up a few times. The V call is TRBV20-1, the J call TRBJ2-7; D is uncertain. CDR3 length equals 11 residues. The germline gives CDR1 DFQATT, CDR2 SNEGSKA (reference sequence). The V gene lost 3 bases and the J gene lost 4 bases, with 7 bases spanning the gap. In DNA, the CDR3 is TGCAGTGCTAGTGAAGAATACGAGCAGTACTTC. It specifies CSASEEYEQYF.

This chain joins TRBV4-1 and TRBJ2-2, with 11 bases fitting TRBD2. The germline V gene encodes CDR1 MGHRA and CDR2 YSYEKL. J gave up 8 bases and V 3 bases, and 11 bases lay outside the gene matches. The CDR3 totals 17 residues. The CDR3 region has the DNA TGCGCCAGCAGCCAGATAGCGGGAGGGCCAAAGGCGGGGGAGCTGTTTTTT. Amino acids: CASSQIAGGPKAGELFF.

This clonotype came up many times. The CDR3 spells CASSPRVSTEAFF. CDR3 bases: TGTGCCAGCAGCCCTAGGGTGAGCACTGAAGCTTTCTTT. This chain connects TRBV7-2 to TRBJ1-1; no reliable D call. V gave up 5 bases and J gave up 4 bases, with 11 bases separating them. The CDR3 consists of 13 residues. Looked up from germline, CDR1 is SGHTA and CDR2 is FQGNSA.

This clonotype was recorded a few times. The chain joins TRBV10-1 to TRBJ2-6, with TRBD1 matching over 7 bases. The CDR3 length is 18 residues. The germline V gene encodes CDR1 WNHNN and CDR2 SYGVQD (reference sequence). With V trimmed by 6 bases and J by 3 bases, 14 bases remained unmatched. CDR3 sequence (DNA): TGCGCCAGCAGGACAGGGAACCTCGCTCTGGTTGGGGCCAACGTCCTGACTTTC. This encodes CASRTGNLALVGANVLTF.

This clonotype came up a few times. This chain connects TRBV7-6 to TRBJ2-1; 8 nucleotides agree with TRBD2. Germline CDR1 and CDR2: SGHVS and FNYEAQ. The CDR3 is 15 residues long. V was clipped by 0 bases and J by 7 bases; unmatched bases: 5. The CDR3 region has the DNA TGTGCCAGCAGCTTAGCGGATGGCGGGAGGAATGAGCAGTTCTTC. Translated, it gives CASSLADGGRNEQFF.

In its sample, this clonotype was seen many times. V gene TRBV6-4 combines with J gene TRBJ2-2; TRBD2 is a possible D gene (6 bases). Per germline, CDR1 MRHNA and CDR2 SNTAGT. Trimming pared 7 bases from V and 12 bases from J, leaving 33 bases between. The CDR3 totals 18 residues. CDR3 sequence: CASNRYPSTGAVPPKLFF. The CDR3 bases are TGTGCCAGCAACCGCTACCCATCGACGGGAGCCGTACCTCCGAAGCTGTTTTTT.

V usage is TRBV10-1 and J usage is TRBJ2-3; 9 bases match TRBD1. There are 18 residues in the CDR3. CDR1 WNHNN and CDR2 SYGVQD come from the germline V gene (reference sequence). Trimming at V came to 0 bases and at J to 3 bases, leaving 10 bases not matched to a gene. CDR3 loop: CASSESFGTGGFTDTQYF. The DNA for the CDR3 is TGCGCCAGCAGTGAGTCTTTCGGAACAGGGGGCTTTACAGATACGCAGTATTTT.

This clonotype has at least ten counts. This rearrangement joins TRBV5-1 to TRBJ1-6; 9 nucleotides agree with TRBD1. Germline trimming cut 0 bases from V and 7 bases from J; bases unmatched to any gene: 8. The germline V gene has CDR1 SGHRS and CDR2 YFSETQ. This CDR3 is built from 17 residues. The CDR3 bases are TGCGCCAGCAGCTTGGCGGGACAGGGAGCGGGCAATTCACCCCTCCACTTT. It yields the protein CASSLAGQGAGNSPLHF.

The CDR3 nucleotides read TGTGCCAGCAGCTTATACTTGACGGCTAATTCACCCCTCCACTTT. Protein: CASSLYLTANSPLHF. The chain links TRBV5-5 to TRBJ1-6; no definite D call. The CDR3 contains 15 residues. Trimming stripped 2 bases from V and 6 bases from J, with 12 bases between. Germline V gene lookup returns CDR1 SGHKS and CDR2 YYEKEE (reference sequence).

With respect to this clonotype: Being one base from a much bigger clone, this may be a read error. V usage is TRBV3-1 and J usage is TRBJ2-1; D assignment may be TRBD1 or TRBD2 (6 bases each). Trimming shortened V by 0 bases and J by 4 bases, and 25 bases separated the two germline ends. Germline V CDR1 and CDR2: LGHDT, YNNKEL (reference sequence). The CDR3 is 20 amino acids. The CDR3 DNA sequence: TGTGCCAGCAGCCAAGAGGTAAGGATACGACGGGGGACAAAATACAATGAGCAGTTCTTC. It translates to CASSQEVRIRRGTKYNEQFF.